These T cell receptor beta chains were read from a single sample in a study of cytomegalovirus exposure and HLA in healthy donors. Assay used: immunoSEQ multiplex PCR; TCRdb lists only in-frame clones, some missing. Among 50,000 or so clones listed, roughly 89% were seen once. What was sequenced was PBMCs. The receptors derive from a young woman in good health and CMV-seropositive. Both conserved end residues are trimmed from each CDR3.

J gene | V gene | CDR3 protein
TRBJ1-4 | TRBV9 | ASSARAGGATEKLF
TRBJ2-5 | TRBV5-1 | ASSAVLAGGETQY
TRBJ1-6 | TRBV5-4 | ASSLDRRGDSPLH
TRBJ2-3 | TRBV6-1 | ASSVVVVGTDTQY
TRBJ2-7 | TRBV5-1 | ASSLYSGRDYEQY
TRBJ2-2 | TRBV5-5 | ASSLVQGRTGELF
TRBJ1-3 | TRBV30 | AWSVSGISGNTIY
TRBJ2-7 | TRBV7-9 | ASSARDRVTYEQY
TRBJ1-1 | TRBV28 | ASKEGPREGTEAF
TRBJ2-1 | TRBV27 | ASSHDRNEQF
TRBJ2-3 | TRBV4-2 | ASSQGLAGALSTDTQY
TRBJ1-2 | TRBV30 | AWRLAGGEYGYT
TRBJ1-6 | TRBV5-6 | ASSLDGGLAVAPLH
TRBJ1-5 | TRBV19 | ASSIVAINQPQH
TRBJ1-1 | TRBV27 | ASSLGLNTEAF
TRBJ2-5 | TRBV7-2 | ASTQTSGGGETQY